These 5 T cell receptor beta chains came from one sample sequenced in a study of OX40 agonist ivuxolimab in advanced cancers. Assay: immunoSEQ multiplex PCR; the TCRdb copy retains only in-frame clones and omits some. The sample has tens of thousands of clones, nearly 90% seen once. The source was CD4+ or CD8+ T cells sorted from blood, collected in a trial of the OX40 agonist ivuxolimab. These receptors originate from an adult with an advanced solid tumor such as melanoma, head and neck, liver or kidney cancer.

This chain connects TRBV18 to TRBJ2-7, with 9 bases lining up with TRBD2. The CDR3 consists of 15 residues. Germline CDR1 is KGHSH and CDR2 is LQKENI. The trim removed 4 bases at V and 3 bases at J, leaving 7 bases unmatched. CDR3 nucleotides: TGTGCCAGCTCACAAAAAGCGGGGGGCTACTACGAGCAGTACTTC. Translation gives CASSQKAGGYYEQYF.

CDR3 DNA sequence: TGTGCCAGTAGCCTCAGGGTGATCGAGGAAAAACTGTTTTTT. Translating gives CASSLRVIEEKLFF. The J gene is TRBJ1-4, the V gene TRBV19; maybe TRBD1 (5 bases). Germline V gene lookup returns CDR1 LNHDA and CDR2 SQIVND (reference sequence). The V end lost 6 bases, the J end lost 8 bases, and 16 bases lay between the germline ends. CDR3 size: 14 residues.

The V and J genes are TRBV7-8 and TRBJ1-6; 8 positions match TRBD1. The germline CDR1 and CDR2 sequences are SGHVS and FQNEAQ. V gave up 6 bases and J gave up 7 bases; unmatched junction bases: 8. The CDR3 runs 15 residues. CDR3 sequence (DNA): TGTGCCAGCAGGCAAACAGGGGGACCGAATTCACCCCTCCACTTT. It encodes CASRQTGGPNSPLHF. The variable domain in full, with the rest retrieved from reference TRBV7-8 and TRBJ1-6, is GAGVSQSPRYKVAKRGQDVALRCDPISGHVSLFWYQQALGQGPEFLTYFQNEAQLDKSGLPSDRFFAERPEGSVSTLKIQRTQQEDSAVYLCASRQTGGPNSPLHFGNGTRLTVT.

The genes are TRBV11-2 and TRBJ2-7; D remains unclear. Trimming took off 5 bases at V and 6 bases at J, with 11 bases between the two ends. CDR3 size: 12 residues. Per the germline V gene, CDR1 is SGHAT and CDR2 is FQNNGV. CDR3 DNA sequence: TGTGCCAGCAGCCCACCGGGCGGCGAGCAGTACTTC. Translating gives CASSPPGGEQYF. Variable domain in full (rest from reference TRBV11-2 and TRBJ2-7): EAGVAQSPRYKIIEKRQSVAFWCNPISGHATLYWYQQILGQGPKLLIQFQNNGVVDDSQLPKDRFSAERLKGVDSTLKIQPAKLEDSAVYLCASSPPGGEQYFGPGTRLTVT.

This sequence joins TRBV29-1 and TRBJ2-1, with 8 bases lining up with TRBD1. Unmatched junction bases numbered 10, after V lost 0 bases and J lost 6 bases. The CDR3 runs to 16 residues. Germline V gene lookup returns CDR1 SQVTM and CDR2 ANQGSEA. This chain's CDR3 is CSVEDRFRTGTNEQFF. Here the CDR3 DNA reads TGCAGCGTTGAAGATCGCTTTAGGACAGGGACCAATGAGCAGTTCTTC.